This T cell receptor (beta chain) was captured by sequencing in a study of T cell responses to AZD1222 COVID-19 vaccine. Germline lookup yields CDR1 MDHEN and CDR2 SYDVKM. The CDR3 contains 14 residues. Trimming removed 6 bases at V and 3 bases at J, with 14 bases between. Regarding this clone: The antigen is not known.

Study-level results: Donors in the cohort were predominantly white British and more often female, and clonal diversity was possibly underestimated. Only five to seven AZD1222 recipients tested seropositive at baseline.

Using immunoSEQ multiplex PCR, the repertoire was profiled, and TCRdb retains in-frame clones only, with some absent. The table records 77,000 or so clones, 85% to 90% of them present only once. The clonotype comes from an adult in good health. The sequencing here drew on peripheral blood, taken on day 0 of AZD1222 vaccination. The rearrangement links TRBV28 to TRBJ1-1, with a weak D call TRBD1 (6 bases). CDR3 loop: CASRSGATHTEAFF. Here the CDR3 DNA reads TGTGCCAGCAGATCAGGGGCTACTCACACTGAAGCTTTCTTT.